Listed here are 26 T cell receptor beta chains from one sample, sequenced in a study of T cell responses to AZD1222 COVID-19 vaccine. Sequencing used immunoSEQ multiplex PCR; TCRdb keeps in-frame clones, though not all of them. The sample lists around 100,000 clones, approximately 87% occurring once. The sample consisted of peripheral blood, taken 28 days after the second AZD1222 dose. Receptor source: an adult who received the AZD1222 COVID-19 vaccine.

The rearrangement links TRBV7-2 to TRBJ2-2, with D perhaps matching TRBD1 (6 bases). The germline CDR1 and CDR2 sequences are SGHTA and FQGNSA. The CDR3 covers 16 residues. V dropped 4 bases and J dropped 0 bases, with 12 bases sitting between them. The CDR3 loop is CASSSGRTANTGELFF. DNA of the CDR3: TGTGCCAGCAGCTCCGGCCGGACAGCGAACACCGGGGAGCTGTTTTTT.

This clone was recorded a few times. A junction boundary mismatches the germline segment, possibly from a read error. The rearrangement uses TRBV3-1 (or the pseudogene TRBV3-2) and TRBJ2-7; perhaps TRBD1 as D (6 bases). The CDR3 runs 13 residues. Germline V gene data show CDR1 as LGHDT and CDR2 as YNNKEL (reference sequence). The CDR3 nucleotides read TGTGCCAGCAGAGACAGGTACTCCTACGAGCGGTACTTC. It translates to CASRDRYSYERYF.

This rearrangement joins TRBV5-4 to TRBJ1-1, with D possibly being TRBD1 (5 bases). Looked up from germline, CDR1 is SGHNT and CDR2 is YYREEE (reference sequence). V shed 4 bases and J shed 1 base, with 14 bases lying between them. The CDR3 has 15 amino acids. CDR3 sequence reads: CASSTGGDGNTEAFF. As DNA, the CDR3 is TGTGCCAGCAGCACCGGGGGGGACGGGAACACTGAAGCTTTCTTT.

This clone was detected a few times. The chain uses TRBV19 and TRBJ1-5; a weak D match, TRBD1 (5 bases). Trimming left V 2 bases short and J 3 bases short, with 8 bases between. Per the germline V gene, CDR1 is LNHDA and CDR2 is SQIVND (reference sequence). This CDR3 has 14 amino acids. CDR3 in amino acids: CASSIQGANQPQHF. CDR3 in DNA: TGTGCCAGTAGTATACAGGGCGCCAATCAGCCCCAGCATTTT.

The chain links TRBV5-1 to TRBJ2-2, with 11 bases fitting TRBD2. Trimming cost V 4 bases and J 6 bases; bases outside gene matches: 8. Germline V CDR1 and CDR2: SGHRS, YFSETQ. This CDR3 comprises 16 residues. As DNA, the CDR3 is TGCGCCAGCAGCCCGTATAGCGGGAGGGGTCCCGGGGAGCTGTTTTTT. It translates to CASSPYSGRGPGELFF.

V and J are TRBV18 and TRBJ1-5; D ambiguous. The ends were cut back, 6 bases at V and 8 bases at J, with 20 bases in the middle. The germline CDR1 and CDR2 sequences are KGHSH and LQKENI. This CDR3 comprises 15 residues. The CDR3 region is CASSRTLGSEEPQHF. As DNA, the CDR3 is TGTGCCAGCTCGCGTACATTGGGATCTGAGGAGCCCCAGCATTTT.

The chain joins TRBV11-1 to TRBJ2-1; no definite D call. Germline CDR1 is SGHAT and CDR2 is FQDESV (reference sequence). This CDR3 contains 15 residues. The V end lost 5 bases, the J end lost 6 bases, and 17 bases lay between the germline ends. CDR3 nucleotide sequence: TGTGCCAGCAGCAGTTTAGGCAGTACCCGCAATGAGCAGTTCTTC. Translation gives CASSSLGSTRNEQFF.

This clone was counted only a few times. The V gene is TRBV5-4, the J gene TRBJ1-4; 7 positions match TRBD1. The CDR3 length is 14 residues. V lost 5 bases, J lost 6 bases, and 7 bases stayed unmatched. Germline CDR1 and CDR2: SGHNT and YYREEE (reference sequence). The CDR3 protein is CASRSTGRDEKLFF. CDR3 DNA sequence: TGTGCCAGCAGGTCGACAGGGAGAGATGAAAAACTGTTTTTT.

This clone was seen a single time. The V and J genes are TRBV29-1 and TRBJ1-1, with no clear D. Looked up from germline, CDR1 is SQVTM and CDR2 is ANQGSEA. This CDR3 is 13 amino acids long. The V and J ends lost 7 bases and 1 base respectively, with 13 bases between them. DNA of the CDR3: TGCAGCGGCGGCGGCCAGTCGAACACTGAAGCTTTCTTT. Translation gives CSGGGQSNTEAFF.

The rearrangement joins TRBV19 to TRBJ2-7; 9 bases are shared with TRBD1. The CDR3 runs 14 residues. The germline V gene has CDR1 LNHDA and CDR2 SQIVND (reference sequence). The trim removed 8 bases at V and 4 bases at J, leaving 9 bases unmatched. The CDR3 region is CASEAGTGWYEQYF. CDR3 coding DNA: TGTGCCAGTGAGGCCGGGACAGGGTGGTACGAGCAGTACTTC. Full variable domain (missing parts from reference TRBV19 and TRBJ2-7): DGGITQSPKYLFRKEGQNVTLSCEQNLNHDAMYWYRQDPGQGLRLIYYSQIVNDFQKGDIAEGYSVSREKKESFPLTVTSAQKNPTAFYLCASEAGTGWYEQYFGPGTRLTVT.

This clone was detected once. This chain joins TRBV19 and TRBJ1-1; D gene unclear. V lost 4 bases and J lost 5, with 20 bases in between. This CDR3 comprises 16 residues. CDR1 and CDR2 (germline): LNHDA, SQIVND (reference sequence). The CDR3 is CASSTIRGGFGTEAFF. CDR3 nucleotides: TGTGCCAGTAGTACAATCCGGGGAGGATTCGGTACTGAAGCTTTCTTT.

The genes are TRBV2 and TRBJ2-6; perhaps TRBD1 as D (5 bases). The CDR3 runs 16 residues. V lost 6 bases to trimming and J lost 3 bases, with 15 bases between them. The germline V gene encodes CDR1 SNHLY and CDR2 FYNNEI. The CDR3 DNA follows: TGTGCCAGCAGGAAGGATCAGGGAAGTGGGGCCAACGTCCTGACTTTC. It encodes CASRKDQGSGANVLTF.

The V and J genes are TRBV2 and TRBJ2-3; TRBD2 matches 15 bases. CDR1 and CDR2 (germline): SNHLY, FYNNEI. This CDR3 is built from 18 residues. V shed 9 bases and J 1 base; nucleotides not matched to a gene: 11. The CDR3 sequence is CARGGTGTSGGRTDTQYF. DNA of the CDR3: TGTGCCAGAGGCGGGACCGGGACTAGCGGGGGGCGCACAGATACGCAGTATTTT.

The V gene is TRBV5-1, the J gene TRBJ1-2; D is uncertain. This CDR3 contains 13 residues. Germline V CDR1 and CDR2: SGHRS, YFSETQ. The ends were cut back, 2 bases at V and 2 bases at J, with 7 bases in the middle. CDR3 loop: CASSLAENYGYTF. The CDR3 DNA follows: TGCGCCAGCAGCTTAGCGGAGAACTATGGCTACACCTTC.

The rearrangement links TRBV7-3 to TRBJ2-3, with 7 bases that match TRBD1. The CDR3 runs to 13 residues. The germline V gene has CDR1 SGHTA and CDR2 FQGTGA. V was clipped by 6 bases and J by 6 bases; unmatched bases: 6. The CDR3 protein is CASSHLQGDTQYF. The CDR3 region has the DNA TGTGCCAGCAGTCATCTACAGGGGGATACGCAGTATTTT.

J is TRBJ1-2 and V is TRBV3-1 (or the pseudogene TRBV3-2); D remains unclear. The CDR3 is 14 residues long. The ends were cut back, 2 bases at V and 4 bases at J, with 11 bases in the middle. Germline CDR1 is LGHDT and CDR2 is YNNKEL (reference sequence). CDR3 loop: CASSQTLNSYGYTF. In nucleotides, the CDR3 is TGTGCCAGCAGCCAAACATTGAACTCCTATGGCTACACCTTC.

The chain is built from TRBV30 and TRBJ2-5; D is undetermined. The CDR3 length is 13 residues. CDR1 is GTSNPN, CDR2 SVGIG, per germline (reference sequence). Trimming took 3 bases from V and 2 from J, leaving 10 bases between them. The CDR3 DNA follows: TGTGCCTGGAGGTTGGCAGCTCAAGAGACCCAGTACTTC. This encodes CAWRLAAQETQYF.

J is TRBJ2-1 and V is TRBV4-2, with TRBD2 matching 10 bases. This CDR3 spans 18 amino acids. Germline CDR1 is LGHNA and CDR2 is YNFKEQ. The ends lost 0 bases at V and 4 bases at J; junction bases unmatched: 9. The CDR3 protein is CASSQDSPSGGLYNEQFF. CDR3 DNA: TGTGCCAGCAGCCAAGATAGTCCTAGCGGGGGACTTTACAATGAGCAGTTCTTC.

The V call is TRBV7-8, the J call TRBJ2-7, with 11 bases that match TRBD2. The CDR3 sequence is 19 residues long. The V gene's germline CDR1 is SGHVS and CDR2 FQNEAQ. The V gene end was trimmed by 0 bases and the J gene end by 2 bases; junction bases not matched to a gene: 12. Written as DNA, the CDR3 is TGTGCCAGCAGCTTAGCGAGGGCTAGCGGGAGGACGGGGGCCTACGAGCAGTACTTC. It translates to CASSLARASGRTGAYEQYF. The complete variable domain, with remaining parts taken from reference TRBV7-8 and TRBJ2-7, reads GAGVSQSPRYKVAKRGQDVALRCDPISGHVSLFWYQQALGQGPEFLTYFQNEAQLDKSGLPSDRFFAERPEGSVSTLKIQRTQQEDSAVYLCASSLARASGRTGAYEQYFGPGTRLTVT.

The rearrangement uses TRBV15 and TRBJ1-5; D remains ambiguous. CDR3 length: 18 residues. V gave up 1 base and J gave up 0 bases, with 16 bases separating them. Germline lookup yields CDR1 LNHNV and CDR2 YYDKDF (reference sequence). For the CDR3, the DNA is TGTGCCACCAGCAGAGTGGAGGGTACAGCCTATAGCAATCAGCCCCAGCATTTT. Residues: CATSRVEGTAYSNQPQHF.

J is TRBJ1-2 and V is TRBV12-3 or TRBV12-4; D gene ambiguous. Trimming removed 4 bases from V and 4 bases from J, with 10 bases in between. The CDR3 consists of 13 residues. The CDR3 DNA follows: TGTGCCAGCAGTTCTGACGGCTCCTATGGCTACACCTTC. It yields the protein CASSSDGSYGYTF.

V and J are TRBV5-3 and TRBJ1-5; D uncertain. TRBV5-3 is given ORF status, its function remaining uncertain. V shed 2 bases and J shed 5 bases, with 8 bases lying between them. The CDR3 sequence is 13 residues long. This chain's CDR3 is CARSLMRDQPQHF. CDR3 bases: TGTGCCAGAAGCTTAATGCGGGATCAGCCCCAGCATTTT.

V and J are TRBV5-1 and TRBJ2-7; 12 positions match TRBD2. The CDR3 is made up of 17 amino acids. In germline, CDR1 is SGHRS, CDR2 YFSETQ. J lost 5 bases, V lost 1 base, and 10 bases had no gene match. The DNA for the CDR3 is TGCGCCAGCAGCTTGCGACTAGCGGGAGCCCTTTTCGACGAGCAGTACTTC. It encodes CASSLRLAGALFDEQYF. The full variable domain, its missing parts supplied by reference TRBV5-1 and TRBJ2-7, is KAGVTQTPRYLIKTRGQQVTLSCSPISGHRSVSWYQQTPGQGLQFLFEYFSETQRNKGNFPGRFSGRQFSNSRSEMNVSTLELGDSALYLCASSLRLAGALFDEQYFGPGTRLTVT.

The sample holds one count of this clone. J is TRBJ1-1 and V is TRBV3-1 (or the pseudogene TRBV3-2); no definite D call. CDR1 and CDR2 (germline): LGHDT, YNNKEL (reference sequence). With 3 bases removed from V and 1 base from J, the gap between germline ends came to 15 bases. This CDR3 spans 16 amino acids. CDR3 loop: CASSHSPVGPNTEAFF. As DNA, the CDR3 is TGTGCCAGCAGCCACTCTCCCGTAGGACCGAACACTGAAGCTTTCTTT.

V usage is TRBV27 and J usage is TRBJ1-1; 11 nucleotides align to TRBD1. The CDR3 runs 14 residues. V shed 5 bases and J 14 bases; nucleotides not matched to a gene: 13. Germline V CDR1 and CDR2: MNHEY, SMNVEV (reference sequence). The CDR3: CASSLTGQGAVKFF. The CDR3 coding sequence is TGTGCCAGCAGTCTAACCGGACAGGGGGCCGTTAAATTCTTT.

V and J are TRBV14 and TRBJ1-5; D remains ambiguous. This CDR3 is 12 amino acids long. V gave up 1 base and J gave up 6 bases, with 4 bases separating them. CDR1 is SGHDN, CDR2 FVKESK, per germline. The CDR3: CASSQGVQPQHF. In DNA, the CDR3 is TGTGCCAGCAGCCAAGGGGTTCAGCCCCAGCATTTT.